These 8 T cell receptor beta chains share one sample of origin, sequenced in a study of T cells in women clearing cervical HPV infection. Assay: immunoSEQ multiplex PCR; the TCRdb copy retains only in-frame clones and omits some. This sample's table reports under 50,000 clones. Sequenced sample: blood buffy coat. These receptors were obtained from a woman between 18 and 69 years old with a cervical HPV16 infection that either progressed to CIN3+ or cleared (not recorded which).

As regards this clone: Coverage ceases 3 residues before the CDR3 finishes, and the germline J gene fills in the end. The V call is TRBV20-1, the J call TRBJ1-5, with 8 positions matching TRBD1. The J segment lost 3 bases and the V segment lost 5 bases, leaving 9 bases of the junction unmatched. CDR3 length: 15 residues. Germline CDR1 is DFQATT and CDR2 is SNEGSKA (reference sequence). CDR3 DNA, as far as it was read: TGCAGTGCTTCTTCCTCGGGACAGGTCAATCAGCCC. It is translated as CSASSSGQVNQP. From start to end, the CDR3 is CSASSSGQVNQPQHF.

Concerning this clone itself: Sequencing ends 3 residues short of the CDR3 end; the germline J gene provides the rest. V usage is TRBV30 and J usage is TRBJ2-1; 9 nucleotides match TRBD2. Germline-derived CDR1 and CDR2 are GTSNPN and SVGIG (reference sequence). CDR3 length: 14 residues. V lost 2 bases, J lost 6 bases, and 5 bases stayed unmatched. CDR3 in amino acids: CAWSRREGLNEQFF. Incomplete CDR3 DNA: TGTGCCTGGAGTAGGCGGGAGGGCCTCAATGAG.

On this clone itself: One end of the junction varies from germline; a read error may be responsible. The CDR3 end is not reached by the read, which stops 3 residues before it; the germline J gene fills it in. The genes are TRBV7-7 and TRBJ2-2; TRBD1 matches at 11 bases. The CDR3 extends over 16 amino acids. Germline V lookup: CDR1 SSHAT, CDR2 FNYEAQ (reference sequence). The CDR3 is CASSSGQGGLAGELFF. The sequenced part of the CDR3 DNA is TGTGCTAGCAGCTCGGGACAGGGGGGACTAGCCGGGGAG.

A note on this clone: The read is 3 residues too short to cover the CDR3 end, so that end is filled in from the germline J gene. The chain couples TRBV7-9 to TRBJ2-2; D gene unclear. Germline V gene data show CDR1 as SEHNR and CDR2 as FQNEAQ (reference sequence). The ends were cut back, 4 bases at V and 5 bases at J, with 8 bases in the middle. The CDR3 contains 13 residues. This CDR3 reads CASSSRSTGELFF. The DNA read from the CDR3 is TGTGCCAGCAGCTCGCGGTCGACCGGGGAG.

As concerns this clone: Read data end 3 residues before the CDR3 end; the end is taken from the germline J gene. The chain employs TRBV2 and TRBJ1-5; TRBD1 agrees at 7 bases. CDR1 is SNHLY, CDR2 FYNNEI, per germline. CDR3 length equals 16 residues. Unmatched junction bases numbered 13, after V lost 8 bases and J lost 3 bases. The CDR3 reads CASGGQANTHNQPQHF. The sequenced CDR3 bases are TGTGCCAGCGGAGGACAGGCGAACACGCACAATCAGCCC.

Concerning this clone: Sequencing ends 3 residues short of the CDR3 end; the germline J gene provides the rest. V gene TRBV18 combines with J gene TRBJ2-5, with D hard to call. This CDR3 spans 14 amino acids. Per the germline V gene, CDR1 is KGHSH and CDR2 is LQKENI. The sequenced CDR3 bases are TGTGCCAGCCGGATGGGTCAGGTTTCAGATACC. Protein sequence: CASRMGQVSDT. The full CDR3 is CASRMGQVSDTQYF.

Concerning this clone itself: The CDR3 goes on 3 residues after the read ends, and that part is filled in from the germline J gene. The chain recombines TRBV20-1 with TRBJ2-3, with 8 bases fitting TRBD1. The CDR3 has 14 residues. The germline gives CDR1 DFQATT, CDR2 SNEGSKA (reference sequence). The DNA read from the CDR3 is TGCAGTGCTACAGGGGGCTTTAGCAATCAGCCG. This codes for CSATGGFSNQP. The full CDR3 is CSATGGFSNQPQYF.

In the case of this clone: The read terminates 3 residues ahead of where the CDR3 ends, so the germline J gene completes it. The chain is built from TRBV7-3 and TRBJ2-1; 8 bases line up with TRBD1. The ends lost 2 bases at V and 7 bases at J; junction bases unmatched: 10. The germline V gene encodes CDR1 SGHTA and CDR2 FQGTGA. This CDR3 has 16 amino acids. The CDR3 here is CASSLPGGTGENEQFF. The sequenced CDR3 bases are TGTGCCAGCAGCTTACCTGGAGGGACAGGTGAGAATGAG.